The rows below give T cell receptor beta chains drawn from one sample of a study of vaccination and CD4 T cells after COVID-19. Via MiXCR, TCRdb re-called the PCR reads, giving one row per CDR3 protein. Among fewer than 15,000 distinct CDR3 sequences listed, almost 40% were seen once. The antigens of these receptors remain unknown. The specimen was CD4+ T cells from blood, cultured in vitro. Receptor source: a human donor who had recovered from COVID-19. CDR3s include the opening cysteine and the closing phenylalanine or tryptophan. Each record gives: V gene, J gene, clone size, D gene, CDR3 protein, CDR3 DNA. A D gene is named only where the DNA matches it firmly. For some rows the clone size is stated as once, few or many, or as a class when expanded; others skip it.

v_gene: TRBV18
j_gene: TRBJ1-2
abundance: .
d_gene: .
CDR3aa: CASSPGATDYGYTF
CDR3nt: TGTGCCAGCTCACCAGGGGCTACGGACTATGGCTACACCTTC

v_gene: TRBV24-1
j_gene: TRBJ2-7
abundance: few
d_gene: TRBD1
CDR3aa: CATSDLRPGQGAYEQYF
CDR3nt: TGTGCCACCAGTGATTTACGCCCGGGACAGGGGGCCTACGAGCAGTACTTC

v_gene: TRBV7-8
j_gene: TRBJ2-7
abundance: few
d_gene: TRBD2
CDR3aa: CASSLALAGLYEQYF
CDR3nt: TGTGCCAGCAGCTTAGCACTAGCGGGACTGTACGAGCAGTACTTC

v_gene: TRBV18
j_gene: TRBJ1-2
abundance: .
d_gene: TRBD1
CDR3aa: CASSPLGTGVFRTPYGYTF
CDR3nt: TGTGCCAGCTCACCCCTCGGGACAGGGGTATTCCGGACACCCTATGGCTACACCTTC

v_gene: TRBV20-1
j_gene: TRBJ2-7
abundance: medium-sized
d_gene: TRBD2
CDR3aa: CSARGGPVGEQYF
CDR3nt: TGCAGTGCGCGGGGAGGGCCCGTGGGCGAGCAGTACTTC

v_gene: TRBV19
j_gene: TRBJ1-2
abundance: .
d_gene: TRBD1
CDR3aa: CASRVRDSYPSIGGYTF
CDR3nt: TGTGCCAGTAGGGTCCGGGACAGTTACCCCTCTATCGGAGGCTACACCTTC

v_gene: TRBV20-1
j_gene: TRBJ2-5
abundance: few
d_gene: .
CDR3aa: CSANPTGTFQETQYF
CDR3nt: TGCAGTGCTAACCCCACAGGGACCTTCCAAGAGACCCAGTACTTC

v_gene: TRBV7-3
j_gene: TRBJ2-2
abundance: .
d_gene: .
CDR3aa: CASSPGLSNTGELFF
CDR3nt: TGTGCCAGCAGCCCGGGACTGTCGAACACCGGGGAGCTGTTTTTT

v_gene: TRBV20-1
j_gene: TRBJ1-1
abundance: few
d_gene: .
CDR3aa: CSSKTGNTEAFF
CDR3nt: TGCAGTTCAAAGACAGGAAACACTGAAGCTTTCTTT

v_gene: TRBV28
j_gene: TRBJ2-3
abundance: .
d_gene: TRBD2
CDR3aa: CASRTPSGAGDTQYF
CDR3nt: TGTGCCAGCAGAACACCTAGCGGAGCGGGAGATACGCAGTATTTT

v_gene: TRBV30
j_gene: TRBJ1-2
abundance: few
d_gene: TRBD1
CDR3aa: CAWSSGTDLGGYTF
CDR3nt: TGTGCCTGGAGCTCCGGGACAGACCTCGGTGGCTACACCTTC

v_gene: TRBV20-1
j_gene: TRBJ2-3
abundance: few
d_gene: TRBD2
CDR3aa: CSEGTSLDTQYF
CDR3nt: TGCAGTGAAGGGACTAGTCTAGATACGCAGTATTTT

v_gene: TRBV9
j_gene: TRBJ2-7
abundance: few
d_gene: .
CDR3aa: CASSVGRRSDEQYF
CDR3nt: TGTGCCAGCAGCGTGGGCAGGAGATCCGACGAGCAGTACTTC

v_gene: TRBV19
j_gene: TRBJ2-3
abundance: .
d_gene: TRBD2
CDR3aa: CAAATSGSTDTQYF
CDR3nt: TGTGCGGCCGCAACTAGCGGGAGCACAGATACGCAGTATTTT

v_gene: TRBV28
j_gene: TRBJ2-5
abundance: .
d_gene: .
CDR3aa: CASSLMGVGETQYF
CDR3nt: TGTGCCAGCAGTTTAATGGGAGTCGGAGAGACCCAGTACTTC

v_gene: TRBV20-1
j_gene: TRBJ2-2
abundance: few
d_gene: .
CDR3aa: CSARDSGIDTGELFF
CDR3nt: TGCAGTGCTAGAGATTCCGGGATCGACACCGGGGAGCTGTTTTTT

v_gene: TRBV2
j_gene: TRBJ1-5
abundance: .
d_gene: .
CDR3aa: CASSDQNSNQPQHF
CDR3nt: TGTGCCAGCAGCGACCAAAATAGCAATCAGCCCCAGCATTTT

v_gene: TRBV7-2
j_gene: TRBJ1-3
abundance: .
d_gene: TRBD1
CDR3aa: CASSLGTGNGNTIYF
CDR3nt: TGTGCCAGCAGCTTAGGGACAGGGAATGGAAACACCATATATTTT

v_gene: TRBV24-1
j_gene: TRBJ2-7
abundance: .
d_gene: .
CDR3aa: CATSDPTAREQYF
CDR3nt: TGTGCCACCAGTGACCCGACCGCTCGCGAGCAGTACTTC

v_gene: TRBV7-8
j_gene: TRBJ2-5
abundance: .
d_gene: TRBD2
CDR3aa: CASSLAGGRAIETQYF
CDR3nt: TGTGCCAGCAGCTTAGCTGGCGGGAGGGCCATTGAGACCCAGTACTTC

v_gene: TRBV12-3/TRBV12-4
j_gene: TRBJ2-1
abundance: few
d_gene: TRBD2
CDR3aa: CASRFLAGSYNEQFF
CDR3nt: TGTGCCAGCAGATTCCTAGCGGGGAGCTACAATGAGCAGTTCTTC

v_gene: TRBV20-1
j_gene: TRBJ2-7
abundance: .
d_gene: .
CDR3aa: CSASDRASGVSQYF
CDR3nt: TGCAGTGCTTCGGACAGGGCTAGCGGAGTTTCACAGTACTTC

v_gene: TRBV6-2/TRBV6-3
j_gene: TRBJ2-2
abundance: .
d_gene: TRBD1
CDR3aa: CASRTRIRTGNTGELFF
CDR3nt: TGTGCCAGCAGAACCCGAATCAGGACAGGGAACACCGGGGAGCTGTTTTTT

v_gene: TRBV5-4
j_gene: TRBJ2-2
abundance: .
d_gene: .
CDR3aa: CASSLGGAVTGELFF
CDR3nt: TGTGCCAGCAGCTTGGGGGGGGCGGTCACCGGGGAGCTGTTTTTT

v_gene: TRBV29-1
j_gene: TRBJ2-7
abundance: .
d_gene: .
CDR3aa: CSVWVRSEQYF
CDR3nt: TGCAGCGTTTGGGTCCGGAGCGAGCAGTACTTC

v_gene: TRBV20-1
j_gene: TRBJ2-5
abundance: once
d_gene: .
CDR3aa: CSARDSKFQEAQYF
CDR3nt: TGCAGTGCTAGGGACAGCAAATTCCAAGAGGCCCAGTACTTC

v_gene: TRBV11-2
j_gene: TRBJ2-7
abundance: few
d_gene: .
CDR3aa: CASSLGSPLYEQYF
CDR3nt: TGTGCCAGCAGCTTAGGATCCCCCCTATACGAGCAGTACTTC

v_gene: TRBV20-1
j_gene: TRBJ2-3
abundance: few
d_gene: .
CDR3aa: CSARPREVGQYF
CDR3nt: TGCAGTGCTAGGCCTAGGGAGGTGGGGCAGTATTTT

v_gene: TRBV5-1
j_gene: TRBJ2-5
abundance: .
d_gene: TRBD2
CDR3aa: CASSPGGSGRAFLETQYF
CDR3nt: TGCGCCAGCAGCCCGGGGGGTAGCGGGAGAGCCTTTTTAGAGACCCAGTACTTC

v_gene: TRBV3-1
j_gene: TRBJ2-2
abundance: .
d_gene: TRBD1
CDR3aa: CASSQVGGFGTGELFF
CDR3nt: TGTGCCAGCAGCCAGGTAGGGGGCTTCGGCACCGGGGAGCTGTTTTTT

v_gene: TRBV28
j_gene: TRBJ2-5
abundance: once
d_gene: .
CDR3aa: CASSSTEFNQETQYF
CDR3nt: TGTGCCAGCAGTTCGACAGAATTCAACCAAGAGACCCAGTACTTC

v_gene: TRBV6-1
j_gene: TRBJ1-6
abundance: .
d_gene: .
CDR3aa: CAAGAGRNSPLHF
CDR3nt: TGTGCCGCGGGCGCAGGGAGGAATTCACCCCTCCACTTT

v_gene: TRBV20-1
j_gene: TRBJ2-7
abundance: few
d_gene: .
CDR3aa: CSARDISQGRGEQYF
CDR3nt: TGCAGTGCTAGAGATATTAGCCAGGGTCGAGGGGAGCAGTACTTC

v_gene: TRBV24-1
j_gene: TRBJ2-2
abundance: few
d_gene: .
CDR3aa: CATSDPQSGRNTGELFF
CDR3nt: TGTGCCACCAGTGATCCGCAGAGCGGAAGGAACACCGGGGAGCTGTTTTTT

v_gene: TRBV7-9
j_gene: TRBJ2-7
abundance: .
d_gene: TRBD2
CDR3aa: CASSLVWTSSYEQYF
CDR3nt: TGTGCCAGCAGCTTAGTATGGACTAGCTCCTACGAGCAGTACTTC

v_gene: TRBV20-1
j_gene: TRBJ1-2
abundance: few
d_gene: .
CDR3aa: CSAREAYGYTF
CDR3nt: TGCAGTGCTAGAGAAGCCTATGGCTACACCTTC

v_gene: TRBV20-1
j_gene: TRBJ2-7
abundance: once
d_gene: .
CDR3aa: CSADRGRVEQYF
CDR3nt: TGCAGTGCGGACAGAGGAAGGGTAGAGCAGTACTTC

v_gene: TRBV7-9
j_gene: TRBJ1-2
abundance: .
d_gene: TRBD1
CDR3aa: CASSPRQGNTYGYTF
CDR3nt: TGTGCCAGCAGCCCGAGACAGGGGAATACCTATGGCTACACCTTC

v_gene: TRBV6-1
j_gene: TRBJ2-3
abundance: .
d_gene: .
CDR3aa: CASTKTPPGSGTDTQYF
CDR3nt: TGTGCCAGCACCAAAACCCCCCCCGGGTCGGGCACAGATACGCAGTATTTT

v_gene: TRBV20-1
j_gene: TRBJ1-1
abundance: .
d_gene: .
CDR3aa: CSARRDRYTEAFF
CDR3nt: TGCAGTGCTCGCCGGGACCGTTACACTGAAGCTTTCTTT

v_gene: TRBV30
j_gene: TRBJ1-6
abundance: .
d_gene: .
CDR3aa: CAWRWEGGNSPLHF
CDR3nt: TGTGCCTGGAGGTGGGAGGGCGGCAATTCACCCCTCCACTTT